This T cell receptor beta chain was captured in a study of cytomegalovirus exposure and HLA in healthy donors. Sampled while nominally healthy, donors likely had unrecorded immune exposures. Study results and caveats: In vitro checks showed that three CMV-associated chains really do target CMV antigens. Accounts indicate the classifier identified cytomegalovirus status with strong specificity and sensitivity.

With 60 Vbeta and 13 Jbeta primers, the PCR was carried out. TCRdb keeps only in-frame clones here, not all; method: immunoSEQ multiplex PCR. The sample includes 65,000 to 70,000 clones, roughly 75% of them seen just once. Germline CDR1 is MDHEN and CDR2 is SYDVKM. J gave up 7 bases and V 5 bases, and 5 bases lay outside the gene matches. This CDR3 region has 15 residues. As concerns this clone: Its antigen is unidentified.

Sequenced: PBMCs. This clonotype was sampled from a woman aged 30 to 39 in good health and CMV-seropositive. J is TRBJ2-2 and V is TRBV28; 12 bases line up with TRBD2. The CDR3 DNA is TGTGCCAGCAGTATGACTAGCGGGAGCCACGGGGAGCTGTTTTTT. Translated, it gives CASSMTSGSHGELFF.